The source of this T cell receptor (beta chain) is a study of blood T cell repertoires in COVID-19. Study-wide background: PBMCs, B-cell-depleted T cells, or T cells provided the cDNA or gDNA that made up the material.

Germline lookup yields CDR1 MNHEY and CDR2 SVGAGI. CDR3 size: 15 residues. Trimming pared 5 bases from V and 10 bases from J, leaving 23 bases between. There are a few counts of this clone. Enrolled through a virtual design, the participants were between 18 and 89 years of age and came from about two dozen US areas. Exposed enrollees had met someone with a PCR-confirmed or clinician-diagnosed COVID-19 case at some point within the 2 weeks before study entry. In the original processing: The assay estimated nucleated cells by amplifying reference gene primers. Some clones are missing from TCRdb's copy, which holds only in-frame ones; the method was immunoSEQ multiplex PCR. V and J calls and clone size are those listed in that table; D and trimming were worked out from the DNA. Of a few hundred thousand clones in the sample, around 88% were seen once.

The sequenced sample consisted of PBMCs or T cells enriched from blood (not recorded which). The sequence came from a woman in her 30s who had been exposed to COVID-19. V gene TRBV6-5 combines with J gene TRBJ1-2; maybe TRBD1 (6 bases). CDR3 DNA sequence: TGTGCCAGCAGTCCTAACAGGGTCGGCCTAACCCCCTACACCTTC. Amino acid sequence: CASSPNRVGLTPYTF.